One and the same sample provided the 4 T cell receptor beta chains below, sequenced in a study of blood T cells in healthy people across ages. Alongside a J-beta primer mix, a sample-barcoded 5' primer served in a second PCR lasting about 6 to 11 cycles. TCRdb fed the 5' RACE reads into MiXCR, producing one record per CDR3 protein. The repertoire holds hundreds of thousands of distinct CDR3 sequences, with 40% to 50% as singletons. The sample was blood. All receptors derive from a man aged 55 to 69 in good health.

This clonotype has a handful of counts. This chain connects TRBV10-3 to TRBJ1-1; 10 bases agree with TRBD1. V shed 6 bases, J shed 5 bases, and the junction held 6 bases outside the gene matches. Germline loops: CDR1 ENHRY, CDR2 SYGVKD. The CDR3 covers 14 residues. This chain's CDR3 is CAIRGDRGWTEAFF. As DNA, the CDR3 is TGTGCCATCAGGGGGGACAGGGGTTGGACTGAAGCTTTCTTT.

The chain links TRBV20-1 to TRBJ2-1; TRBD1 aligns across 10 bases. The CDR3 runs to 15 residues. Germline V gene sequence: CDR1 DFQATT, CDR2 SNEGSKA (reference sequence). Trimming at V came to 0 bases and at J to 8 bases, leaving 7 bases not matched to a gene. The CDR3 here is CSARDRDRGMDEQFF. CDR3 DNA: TGCAGTGCTAGAGATAGGGACAGGGGTATGGATGAGCAGTTCTTC.

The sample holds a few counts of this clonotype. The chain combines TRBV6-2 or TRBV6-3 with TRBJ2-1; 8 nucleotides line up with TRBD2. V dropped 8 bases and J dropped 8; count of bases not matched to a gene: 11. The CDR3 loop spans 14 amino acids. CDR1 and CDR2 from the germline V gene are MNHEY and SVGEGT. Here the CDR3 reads CASAGLANWYEQFF. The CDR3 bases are TGTGCCAGCGCAGGACTAGCTAACTGGTATGAGCAGTTCTTC.

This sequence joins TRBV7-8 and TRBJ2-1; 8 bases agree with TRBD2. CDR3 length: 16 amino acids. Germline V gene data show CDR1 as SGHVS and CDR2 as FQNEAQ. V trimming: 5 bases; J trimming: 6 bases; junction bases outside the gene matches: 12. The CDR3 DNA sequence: TGTGCCAGCAGCCAGGAGAGCGGGGGCCTACCCAATGAGCAGTTCTTC. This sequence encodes CASSQESGGLPNEQFF.